These T cell receptor beta chains were read from a single sample in a study of identical twins. TCRdb re-called the 5' RACE reads through MiXCR, storing one row per CDR3 protein. The sample carries 220,000 or so distinct CDR3 sequences, around 6.6% recorded once. The sample was also reused in another study, on yellow fever vaccine responses in identical twins.

The source material was memory (CD45RO+) T cells sorted from blood. The receptors here all came from a woman aged 18-29 years in good health. The CDR3 runs from the conserved cysteine through the conserved F or W.

V: TRBV5-1
CDR3: CASSLAGQGNTEAFF

V: TRBV3-1
CDR3: CASSHLTVGTEAFF

V: TRBV20-1
CDR3: CSARDPGPTVGEQFF

V: TRBV4-2
CDR3: CASSQYLGSVMDEQFF

V: TRBV7-9
CDR3: CASSPEAGGGETQYF

V: TRBV12-3/TRBV12-4
CDR3: CAICPRLGPKNTGELFF

V: TRBV14
CDR3: CASSPIGGLSYNEQFF

V: TRBV12-3/TRBV12-4
CDR3: CASSFTGLQETQYF

V: TRBV28
CDR3: CASSFQGITYEQYF

V: TRBV12-3/TRBV12-4
CDR3: CATTSEANYGYTF

V: TRBV5-1
CDR3: CASSPGSQVYGYTF

V: TRBV12-3/TRBV12-4
CDR3: CASSTDRVETQYF

V: TRBV10-3
CDR3: CAISPDRNMNTEAFF

V: TRBV27
CDR3: CASSLRGGGLIEGNEQFF

V: TRBV15
CDR3: CATSRDGGNEQYF

V: TRBV7-8
CDR3: CASSNTSGLKTGELFF

V: TRBV5-5
CDR3: CASSLMLASYEQYF

V: TRBV7-2
CDR3: CASSLFGRAFPETQYF

V: TRBV4-1
CDR3: CASSQSRAGSGNTIYF

V: TRBV20-1
CDR3: CSASLGGLNTEAFF

V: TRBV20-1
CDR3: CSASPGTGRAFF

V: TRBV24-1
CDR3: CATSVAGPYNEQFF

V: TRBV7-9
CDR3: CASSPGLAEEKQFF

V: TRBV12-3/TRBV12-4
CDR3: CASSLVRGGGKLFF

V: TRBV20-1
CDR3: CSAREGTGNTEAFF

V: TRBV12-3/TRBV12-4
CDR3: CASSLTPLGLFF

V: TRBV3-1
CDR3: CASGPLAGGNNEQFF

V: TRBV6-1
CDR3: CASSRDGYNSPLHF

V: TRBV13
CDR3: CASSSRVGVSYEQYF

V: TRBV20-1
CDR3: CSALSEADVYNEQFF

V: TRBV5-1
CDR3: CASSPPDEQYF

V: TRBV10-3
CDR3: CAISGRGAEAFF

V: TRBV19
CDR3: CASSIATGTTSGNRDEQFF

V: TRBV11-3
CDR3: CASSLESGAAHYEQYF

V: TRBV10-1
CDR3: CASSRDRAGYTF

V: TRBV6-1
CDR3: CASKRQGQTAGELFF

V: TRBV6-1
CDR3: CASSILGERRTSTGHF